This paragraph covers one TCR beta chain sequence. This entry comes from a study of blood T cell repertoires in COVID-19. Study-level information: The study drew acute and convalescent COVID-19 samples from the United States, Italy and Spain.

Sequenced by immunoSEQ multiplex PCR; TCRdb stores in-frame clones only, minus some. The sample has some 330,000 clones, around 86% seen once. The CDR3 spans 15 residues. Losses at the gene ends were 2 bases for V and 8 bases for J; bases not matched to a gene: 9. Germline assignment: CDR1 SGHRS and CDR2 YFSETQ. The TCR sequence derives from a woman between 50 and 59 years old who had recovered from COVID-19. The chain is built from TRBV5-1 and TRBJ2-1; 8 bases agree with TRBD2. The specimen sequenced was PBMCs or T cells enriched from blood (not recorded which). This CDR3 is CASSFSAGDGDEQFF. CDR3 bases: TGCGCCAGCAGCTTCTCAGCGGGAGATGGGGATGAGCAGTTCTTC.